These 19 T cell receptor beta chains were sequenced from one sample in a study of tumor-infiltrating lymphocytes in primary liver carcinoma. Synthesis of TCR beta cDNA was carried out from 450 to 500 ng total RNA with a constant-region primer. Library construction for TCR beta comprised three nested multiplex PCR rounds performed with slightly modified ARM-PCR. Both of the initial two PCR rounds ran for around 9 cycles and employed TRBV1-TRBV30 forward primers alongside a C-beta reverse primer. A single record per CDR3 protein comes from TCRdb applying MiXCR to the multiplex PCR reads. This table holds more than 95,000 distinct CDR3 sequences, approximately 82% found once. The study co-extracted DNA and RNA from about 21-30 mg of unsorted bulk tissue. The sequenced sample consisted of liver tumor tissue from sampling region 3. Indicated subset: tumor region T3, left-lateral pole. Receptors were obtained from a middle-aged man with primary liver carcinoma and hepatitis B virus infection.

This clonotype was counted only a few times. One end of the junction does not line up with germline, which may come from a read error. V gene TRBV5-6 combines with J gene TRBJ1-5; unclear D gene. The germline V gene has CDR1 SGHDT and CDR2 YYEEEE. The CDR3 contains 16 residues. For the CDR3, the DNA is TGTGTCAGCAGCTTTGGGATCTTAACTGGCAATCAGCCCCAGCATTTT. This codes for CVSSFGILTGNQPQHF.

This clonotype showed up just a few times. A read error may explain this, as a much larger clone is one base away. The chain has TRBV28 and TRBJ2-7; 7 bases match TRBD2. Per the germline V gene, CDR1 is MDHEN and CDR2 is SYDVKM. The CDR3 is made up of 12 amino acids. The J segment lost 1 base and the V segment lost 10 bases, leaving 4 bases of the junction unmatched. For the CDR3, the DNA is TGTGCCACCGACGGGGGGTCCTACGAGCAGTACTTC. Residues: CATDGGSYEQYF.

To note about this clonotype: Germline and junction disagree at one end, which may indicate a read error. The rearrangement uses TRBV12-3 or TRBV12-4 and TRBJ1-2, with D possibly matching TRBD1 (6 bases). This CDR3 spans 12 amino acids. CDR3 sequence: CAIGQWVDDYAF. In DNA, the CDR3 is TGTGCCATCGGACAGTGGGTCGATGACTACGCCTTC.

A word on this clonotype: The CDR3 ends on some other residue instead of the conserved phenylalanine or tryptophan, so this is likely a read error. The rearrangement uses TRBV11-2 and TRBJ1-1; the D is unclear. The CDR3 runs to 13 residues. Per germline, CDR1 SGHAT and CDR2 FQNNGV. Here the CDR3 reads CVSSLSLNTEAFL. CDR3 sequence (DNA): TGTGTCAGCAGCTTAAGCCTGAACACTGAAGCTTTCTTA.

This clonotype is a singleton in its sample. This chain connects TRBV6-1 to TRBJ2-4, with D tentatively TRBD2 (6 bases). There are 14 residues in the CDR3. Germline values: CDR1 MNHNS, CDR2 SASEGT. CDR3 bases: TGTACTAGCAGTGAAATCACCACAGTAAATTTTCAGTACTTC. Protein sequence: CTSSEITTVNFQYF.

Of note for this clonotype: As the CDR3 is not closed by the conserved phenylalanine or tryptophan, this likely results from a read error. CDR3 DNA sequence: TGCGCCAGCAGCCTCGCGGGCCAGGGGAAGGGTGGCTACACCTTA. It is translated as CASSLAGQGKGGYTL. The V call is TRBV4-1, the J call TRBJ1-2; D is perhaps TRBD1 (6 bases). Germline CDR1 is MGHRA and CDR2 is YSYEKL. This CDR3 comprises 15 residues. V lost 4 bases and J lost 7, with 19 bases in between.

This clonotype was seen a single time. Since a much larger clone is just one base distant, this may be a read error. The chain joins TRBV7-2 to TRBJ2-7; TRBD1 aligns across 12 bases. After removal of 6 bases from V and 10 bases from J, the junction contained 16 bases not matched to a gene. Germline V gene lookup returns CDR1 SGHTA and CDR2 FQGNSA. This CDR3 contains 16 residues. CDR3 amino acids: CASSFGPGQGARDQYF. The DNA of the CDR3 is TGTGCCAGCAGTTTTGGACCGGGACAGGGGGCACGCGATCAGTACTTC.

Points on this clonotype: Lacking the conserved final phenylalanine or tryptophan, this CDR3 likely reflects a read error. The chain joins TRBV12-3 or TRBV12-4 to TRBJ1-6; 9 bases align to TRBD1. CDR3 length: 15 residues. The chain's CDR3 is CSSSRTGELNSPLHI. CDR3 nucleotide sequence: TGTTCCAGCAGTCGGACAGGGGAGTTAAATTCACCCCTCCACATT.

The chain has TRBV5-1 and TRBJ2-7; 14 positions agree with TRBD2. This CDR3 is built from 15 residues. Per the germline V gene, CDR1 is SGHRS and CDR2 is YFSETQ. The CDR3 sequence: CAGSVGTSGSPEQYF. CDR3 sequence (DNA): TGCGCAGGCAGCGTGGGGACTAGCGGGAGCCCCGAGCAGTACTTC.

This clonotype was recorded a few times. One end of the junction is discordant with germline, which a read error may explain. This sequence joins TRBV4-1 and TRBJ1-4; 8 bases match TRBD1. Per germline, CDR1 MGHRA and CDR2 YSYEKL. The CDR3 length is 15 residues. CDR3 nucleotides: TGTGCCAGTAGCCTCCAGGACAGGGAAAATGAAAAACTGTTTTTT. Translation gives CASSLQDRENEKLFF.

The chain combines TRBV6-6 with TRBJ1-1, with 8 bases fitting TRBD1. Germline-derived CDR1 and CDR2 are MNHNY and SVGAGI (reference sequence). Trimming removed 8 bases from V and 2 bases from J; junction bases left unmatched: 10. The CDR3 contains 15 residues. CDR3 in DNA: TGTGCCAGCTTTGGAATGGCAGGGGGCAACACTGAAGCTTTCTTT. Translated, it gives CASFGMAGGNTEAFF.

Of note for this clonotype: Relative to the germline gene, one junction end is altered; a read error may explain this. The V gene is TRBV6-2 or TRBV6-3, the J gene TRBJ2-3, with TRBD2 identical over 7 bases. In germline, CDR1 is MNHEY, CDR2 SVGEGT. The CDR3 totals 16 residues. In DNA form, the CDR3 reads TGTGCCAGCAGTTACCTAGCGGAAGGGCCGACAGATATGCAGTATTTT. Its protein is CASSYLAEGPTDMQYF.

Remarks on this clonotype: One junction end does not reproduce the germline sequence, and a read error may be involved. The chain couples TRBV11-3 to TRBJ2-1; no reliable D call. The CDR3 has 14 residues. Germline CDR1 is SGHNT and CDR2 is YENEEA. The CDR3 nucleotides read TGTGCCAGCATCTTAGACGTCTCGCACAATGAGCAGTTCTTC. The encoded protein is CASILDVSHNEQFF.

This clonotype has more than one count but fewer than ten. The rearrangement links TRBV6-2 or TRBV6-3 to TRBJ1-5, with a possible D match to TRBD1 (5 bases). CDR3 length: 14 amino acids. Trimming left V 7 bases short and J 15 bases short, with 25 bases between. From germline, CDR1 is MNHEY and CDR2 SVGEGT. CDR3 coding DNA: TGTGCCAGCACTCTGGTGAAAGGGGATCAGTCCCGGCATTTT. It translates to CASTLVKGDQSRHF.

As concerns this clonotype: At one end the junction does not follow the germline gene, possibly because of a read error. This chain joins TRBV12-3 or TRBV12-4 and TRBJ2-3; 9 positions agree with TRBD1. The CDR3 sequence is 13 residues long. This chain's CDR3 is CASRGTGSFTHYF. The CDR3 DNA reads TGTGCCAGCAGGGGGACAGGGAGCTTTACGCATTATTTT.

With regard to this clonotype: Relative to the germline gene, one junction end is altered; a read error may explain this. V is TRBV12-3 or TRBV12-4 and J is TRBJ1-2; TRBD1 matches 8 bases. CDR3 length equals 14 residues. CDR3: CASTPGQENYDYTF. The CDR3, as DNA: TGTGCCAGCACCCCGGGACAGGAAAACTATGACTACACCTTC.

On this clonotype itself: The junction departs from germline at one end; a sequencing error may be responsible. The V gene is TRBV10-3, the J gene TRBJ2-5; tentatively, D is TRBD1 or TRBD2 (5 bases each). Per the germline V gene, CDR1 is ENHRY and CDR2 is SYGVKD. This CDR3 is built from 15 residues. The CDR3 DNA reads TGTGCCATCAGTGAGTCTAAGGGGACGGCAGAGACCCAATACTTC. It specifies CAISESKGTAETQYF.

With respect to this clonotype: A junction end diverges from the germline sequence, so it may reflect a read error. The gene calls are TRBV6-2 or TRBV6-3 and TRBJ1-2, with D perhaps TRBD1 (5 bases). Germline assignment: CDR1 MNHEY and CDR2 SVGEGT. This CDR3 region has 13 residues. The CDR3 DNA follows: TGTGCCAGCAGTTACAAGGGGAACTATGGCTACACTTTC. Protein product: CASSYKGNYGYTF.

This clonotype was recorded once. One end of the junction varies from germline; a read error may be responsible. The rearrangement joins TRBV6-6 to TRBJ1-3, with a weak D call TRBD1 (6 bases). Germline values: CDR1 MNHNY, CDR2 SVGAGI (reference sequence). The CDR3 contains 15 residues. The CDR3: CASNPGGGSENTIYF. DNA for the CDR3: TGTGCCAGCAATCCCGGGGGGGGCTCTGAAAACACCATATATTTT.